This TCR beta chain was recovered during a study of Graves' ophthalmopathy and Graves' hyperthyroidism. Points from the study as a whole: Built on 13 signatures, a model told ophthalmopathy apart from stable hyperthyroidism with 85% to 90% sensitivity and approximately 80% specificity.

Other autoimmune diseases, uncontrolled infections, pregnancy and lactation each led to patient exclusion. A word on this clonotype: The target antigen is unknown.

V shed 2 bases, J shed 5 bases, and the junction held 7 bases outside the gene matches. Germline values: CDR1 MGHDK, CDR2 SYGVNS. This CDR3 spans 15 amino acids. The TCR beta CDR3 regions underwent amplification from RNA transcripts. The authors performed first-round RT-PCR with HTBI primers and then a second-round multiplex PCR. TCRdb re-analysed the multiplex PCR reads in MiXCR, keeping a single row per CDR3 protein. The sample yields roughly 350,000 distinct CDR3 sequences, roughly 15% seen once. This sequence joins TRBV25-1 and TRBJ2-7; 9 nucleotides match TRBD2. The receptor comes from an adult woman with stable Graves' hyperthyroidism. The sequencing input was peripheral blood. CDR3 region: CASSERSGGSDEQYF. The CDR3 nucleotides are TGTGCCAGCAGTGAAAGGAGCGGGGGGAGCGACGAGCAGTACTTC.